The entry below gives a single TCR beta chain sequence along with its context. The antigen remains undetermined. V lost 2 bases, J lost 0 bases, and 7 bases stayed unmatched. The germline V gene encodes CDR1 SGHNT and CDR2 YYREEE (reference sequence). The CDR3 consists of 18 residues. This entry is derived from a study of cytomegalovirus exposure and HLA in healthy donors. Study results and limitations: Presence/absence analyses took donor sequencing depth as roughly uniform.

PCR involved 60 Vbeta and 13 Jbeta primers. Generated by immunoSEQ multiplex PCR, the TCRdb table keeps only in-frame clones and is missing some. The top ten clones hold approximately 2.8% of a sample with around 130,000 clones, around four fifths of them seen once. The receptor's source is a boy aged 2-15 years in good health and CMV-seronegative. The rearrangement joins TRBV5-4 to TRBJ1-3, with 11 bases matching TRBD1. The material sequenced was PBMCs. CDR3 bases: TGTGCCAGCAGCTTACGGACAGGGGGCGCCGGCTCTGGAAACACCATATATTTT. As protein: CASSLRTGGAGSGNTIYF. The full variable domain, completed using reference TRBV5-4 and TRBJ1-3, is ETGVTQSPTHLIKTRGQQVTLRCSSQSGHNTVSWYQQALGQGPQFIFQYYREEENGRGNFPPRFSGLQFPNYSSELNVNALELDDSALYLCASSLRTGGAGSGNTIYFGEGSWLTVV.